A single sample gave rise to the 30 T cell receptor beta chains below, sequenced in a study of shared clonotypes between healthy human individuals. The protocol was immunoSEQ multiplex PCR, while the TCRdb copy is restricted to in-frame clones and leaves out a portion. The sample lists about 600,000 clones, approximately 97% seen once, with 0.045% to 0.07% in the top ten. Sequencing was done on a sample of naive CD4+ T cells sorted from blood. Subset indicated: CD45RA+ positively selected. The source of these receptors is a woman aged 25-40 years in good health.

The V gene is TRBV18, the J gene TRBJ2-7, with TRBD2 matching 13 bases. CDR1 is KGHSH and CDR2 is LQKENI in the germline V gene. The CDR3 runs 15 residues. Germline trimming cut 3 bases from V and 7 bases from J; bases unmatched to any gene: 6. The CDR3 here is CASSPGLAGVQEQYF. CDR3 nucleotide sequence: TGTGCCAGCTCACCCGGACTAGCGGGAGTACAAGAGCAGTACTTC.

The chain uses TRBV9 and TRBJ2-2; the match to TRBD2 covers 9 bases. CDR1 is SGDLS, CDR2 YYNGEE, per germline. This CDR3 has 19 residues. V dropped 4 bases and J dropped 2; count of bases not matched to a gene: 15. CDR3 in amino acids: CASSPGQTRLAENTGELFF. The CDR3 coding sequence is TGTGCCAGCAGCCCGGGACAGACAAGACTAGCGGAAAACACCGGGGAGCTGTTTTTT.

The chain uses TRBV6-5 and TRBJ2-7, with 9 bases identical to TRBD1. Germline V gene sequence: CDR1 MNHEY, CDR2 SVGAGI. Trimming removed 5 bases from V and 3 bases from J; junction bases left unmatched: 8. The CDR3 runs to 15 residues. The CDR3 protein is CASSRITGGLYEQYF. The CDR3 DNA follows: TGTGCCAGCAGTAGAATAACAGGGGGCCTCTACGAGCAGTACTTC.

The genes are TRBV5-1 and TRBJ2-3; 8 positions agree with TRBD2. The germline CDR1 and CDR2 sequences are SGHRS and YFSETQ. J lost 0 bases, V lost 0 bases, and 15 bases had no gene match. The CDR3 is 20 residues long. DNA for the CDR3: TGCGCCAGCAGCTTGGCCGGCGTTGGACTAGCAGGCACGAGCACAGATACGCAGTATTTT. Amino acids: CASSLAGVGLAGTSTDTQYF.

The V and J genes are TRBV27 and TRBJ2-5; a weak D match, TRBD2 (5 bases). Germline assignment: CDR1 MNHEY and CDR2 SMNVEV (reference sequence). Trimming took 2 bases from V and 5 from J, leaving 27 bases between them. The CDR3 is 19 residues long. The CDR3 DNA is TGTGCCAGCAGTTTAATCGAAAACGAGGTAAGCGGAGTGGAGGAGACCCAGTACTTC. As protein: CASSLIENEVSGVEETQYF.

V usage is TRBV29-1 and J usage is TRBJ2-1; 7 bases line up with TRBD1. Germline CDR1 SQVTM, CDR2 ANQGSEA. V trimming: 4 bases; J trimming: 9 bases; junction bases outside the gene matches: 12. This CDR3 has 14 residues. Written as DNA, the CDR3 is TGCAGCGTTGTTAATAACAGGGGATGGGCTGAGCAGTTCTTC. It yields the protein CSVVNNRGWAEQFF.

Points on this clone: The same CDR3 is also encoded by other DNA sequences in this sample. In DNA form, the CDR3 reads TGTGCCAGCAGTTCAACTGCCTACGAGCAGTACTTC. Protein product: CASSSTAYEQYF. J is TRBJ2-7 and V is TRBV28; D unclear. This CDR3 is 12 amino acids long. From germline, CDR1 is MDHEN and CDR2 SYDVKM. V shed 4 bases and J shed 2 bases, with 6 bases lying between them.

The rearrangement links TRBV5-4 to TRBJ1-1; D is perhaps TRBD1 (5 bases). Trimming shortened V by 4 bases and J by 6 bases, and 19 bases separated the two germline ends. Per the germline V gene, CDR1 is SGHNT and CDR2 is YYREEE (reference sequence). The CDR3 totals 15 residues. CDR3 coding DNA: TGTGCCAGCAGCACCGCAGGGTTATTGTTGGCTGAAGCTTTCTTT. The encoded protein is CASSTAGLLLAEAFF.

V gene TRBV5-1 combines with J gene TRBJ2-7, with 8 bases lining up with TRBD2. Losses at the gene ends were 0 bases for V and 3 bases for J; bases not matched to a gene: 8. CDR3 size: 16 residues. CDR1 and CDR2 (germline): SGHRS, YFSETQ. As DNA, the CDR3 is TGCGCCAGCAGCTTGGCCCCGGGACTAGGGGGCTACGAGCAGTACTTC. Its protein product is CASSLAPGLGGYEQYF.

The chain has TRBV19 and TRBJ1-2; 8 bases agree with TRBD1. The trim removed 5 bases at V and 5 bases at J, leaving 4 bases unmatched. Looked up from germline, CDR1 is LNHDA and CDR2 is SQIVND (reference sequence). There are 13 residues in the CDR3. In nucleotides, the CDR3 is TGTGCCAGTAGTCAGAGACAGGGGTATGGCTACACCTTC. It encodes CASSQRQGYGYTF.

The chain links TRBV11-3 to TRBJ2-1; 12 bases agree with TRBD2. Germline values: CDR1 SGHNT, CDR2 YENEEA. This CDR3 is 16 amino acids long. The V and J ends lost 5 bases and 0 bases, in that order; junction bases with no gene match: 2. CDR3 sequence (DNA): TGTGCCAGCAGCCCTAGCGGGGGGGCCTCCTACAATGAGCAGTTCTTC. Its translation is CASSPSGGASYNEQFF.

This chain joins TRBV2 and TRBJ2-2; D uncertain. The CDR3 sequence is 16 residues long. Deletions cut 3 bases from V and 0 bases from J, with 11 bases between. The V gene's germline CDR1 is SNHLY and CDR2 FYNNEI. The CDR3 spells CASSEKIFANTGELFF. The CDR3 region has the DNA TGTGCCAGCAGTGAGAAGATTTTTGCGAACACCGGGGAGCTGTTTTTT.

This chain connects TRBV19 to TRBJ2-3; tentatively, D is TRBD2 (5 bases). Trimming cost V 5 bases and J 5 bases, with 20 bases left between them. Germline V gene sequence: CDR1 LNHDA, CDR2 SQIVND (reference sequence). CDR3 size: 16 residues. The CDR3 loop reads CASSSKGHGKRDTQYF. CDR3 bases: TGTGCCAGTAGTTCCAAGGGCCACGGGAAGAGAGATACGCAGTATTTT.

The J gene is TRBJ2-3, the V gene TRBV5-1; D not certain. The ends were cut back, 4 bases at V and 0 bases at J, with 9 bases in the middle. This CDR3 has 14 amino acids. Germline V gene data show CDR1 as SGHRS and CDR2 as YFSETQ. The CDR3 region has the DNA TGCGCCAGCAGCCCCTCGGCGAGCACAGATACGCAGTATTTT. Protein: CASSPSASTDTQYF. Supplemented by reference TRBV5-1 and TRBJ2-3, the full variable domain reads KAGVTQTPRYLIKTRGQQVTLSCSPISGHRSVSWYQQTPGQGLQFLFEYFSETQRNKGNFPGRFSGRQFSNSRSEMNVSTLELGDSALYLCASSPSASTDTQYFGPGTRLTVL.

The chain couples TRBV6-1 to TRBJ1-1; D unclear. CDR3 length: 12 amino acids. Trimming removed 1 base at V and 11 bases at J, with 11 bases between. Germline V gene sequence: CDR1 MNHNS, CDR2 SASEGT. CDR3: CASSEGSPVAFF. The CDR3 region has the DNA TGTGCCAGCAGTGAAGGGTCCCCTGTGGCTTTCTTT.

In nucleotides, the CDR3 is TGCAGTGCTAGAGACAGCACTGAAGCTTTCTTT. Its protein product is CSARDSTEAFF. The chain uses TRBV20-1 and TRBJ1-1; the D is unclear. Germline CDR1 and CDR2: DFQATT and SNEGSKA (reference sequence). The V end lost 0 bases, the J end lost 4 bases, and 3 bases lay between the germline ends. CDR3 size: 11 residues.

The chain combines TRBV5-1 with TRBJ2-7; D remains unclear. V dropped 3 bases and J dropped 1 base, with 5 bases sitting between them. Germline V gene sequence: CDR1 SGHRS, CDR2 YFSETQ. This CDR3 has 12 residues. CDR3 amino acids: CASSSRSYEQYF. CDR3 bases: TGCGCCAGCAGCTCCCGATCCTACGAGCAGTACTTC.

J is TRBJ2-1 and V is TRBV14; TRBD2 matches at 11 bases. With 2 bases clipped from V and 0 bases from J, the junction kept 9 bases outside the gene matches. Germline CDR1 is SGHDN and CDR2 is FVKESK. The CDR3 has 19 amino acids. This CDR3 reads CASSQINLAGGNSYNEQFF. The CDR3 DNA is TGTGCCAGCAGCCAAATAAACCTAGCGGGAGGCAACTCCTACAATGAGCAGTTCTTC. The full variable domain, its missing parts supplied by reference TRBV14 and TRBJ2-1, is EAGVTQFPSHSVIEKGQTVTLRCDPISGHDNLYWYRRVMGKEIKFLLHFVKESKQDESGMPNNRFLAERTGGTYSTLKVQPAELEDSGVYFCASSQINLAGGNSYNEQFFGPGTRLTVL.

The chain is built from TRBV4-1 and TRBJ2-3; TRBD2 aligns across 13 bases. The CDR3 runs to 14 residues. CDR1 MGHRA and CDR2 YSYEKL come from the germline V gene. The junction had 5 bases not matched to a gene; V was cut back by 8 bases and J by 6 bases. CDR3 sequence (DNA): TGCGCCAGCCAGACTAGCGGGAGGCCGGATACGCAGTATTTT. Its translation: CASQTSGRPDTQYF.

The CDR3 protein is CASSLFLLLDHSYEQYF. CDR3 DNA sequence: TGTGCCAGCAGTCTTTTTCTGCTGTTGGACCACTCCTACGAGCAGTACTTC. The chain carries TRBV28 and TRBJ2-7; no firm D call. CDR3 size: 17 residues. Trimming shortened V by 5 bases and J by 0 bases, and 20 bases separated the two germline ends. Germline V CDR1 and CDR2: MDHEN, SYDVKM.

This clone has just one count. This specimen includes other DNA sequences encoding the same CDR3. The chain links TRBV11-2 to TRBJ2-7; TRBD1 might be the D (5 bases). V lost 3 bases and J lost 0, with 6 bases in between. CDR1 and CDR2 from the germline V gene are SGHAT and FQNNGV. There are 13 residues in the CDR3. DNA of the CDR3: TGTGCCAGCAGCTTGACAGACTCCTACGAGCAGTACTTC. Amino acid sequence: CASSLTDSYEQYF. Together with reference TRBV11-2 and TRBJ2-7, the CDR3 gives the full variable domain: EAGVAQSPRYKIIEKRQSVAFWCNPISGHATLYWYQQILGQGPKLLIQFQNNGVVDDSQLPKDRFSAERLKGVDSTLKIQPAKLEDSAVYLCASSLTDSYEQYFGPGTRLTVT.

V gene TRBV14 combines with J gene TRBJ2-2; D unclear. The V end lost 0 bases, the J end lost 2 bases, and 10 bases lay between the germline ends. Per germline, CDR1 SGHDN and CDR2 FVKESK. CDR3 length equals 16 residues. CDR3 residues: CASSQDGSHNTGELFF. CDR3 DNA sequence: TGTGCCAGCAGCCAAGACGGTTCACACAACACCGGGGAGCTGTTTTTT.

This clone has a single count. CDR3 sequence reads: CASSGAQGGISNTGELFF. Written as DNA, the CDR3 is TGTGCCAGCAGTGGCGCACAGGGAGGGATCTCGAACACCGGGGAGCTGTTTTTT. The rearrangement joins TRBV6-1 to TRBJ2-2, with D maybe TRBD2 (7 bases). Germline-derived CDR1 and CDR2 are MNHNS and SASEGT. Trimming shortened V by 4 bases and J by 0 bases, and 18 bases separated the two germline ends. The CDR3 has 18 residues.

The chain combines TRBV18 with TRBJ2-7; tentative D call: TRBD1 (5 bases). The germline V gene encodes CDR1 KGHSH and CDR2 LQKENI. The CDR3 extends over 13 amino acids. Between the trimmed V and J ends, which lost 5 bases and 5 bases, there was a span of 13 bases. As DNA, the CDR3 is TGTGCCAGCTCAACGACAGTTTTGGACGAGCAGTACTTC. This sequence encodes CASSTTVLDEQYF.

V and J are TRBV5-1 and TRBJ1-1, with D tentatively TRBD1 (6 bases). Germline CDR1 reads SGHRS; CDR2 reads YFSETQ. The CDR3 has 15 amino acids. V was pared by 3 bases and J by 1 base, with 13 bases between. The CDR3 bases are TGCGCCAGCAGCTGGGCCGGGACACCGAACACTGAAGCTTTCTTT. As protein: CASSWAGTPNTEAFF.

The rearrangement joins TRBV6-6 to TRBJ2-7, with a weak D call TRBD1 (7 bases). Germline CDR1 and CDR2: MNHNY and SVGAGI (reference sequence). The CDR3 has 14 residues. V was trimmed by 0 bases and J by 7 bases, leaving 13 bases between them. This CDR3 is CASSYSRGTAEQYF. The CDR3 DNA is TGTGCCAGCAGTTACTCCCGGGGGACAGCAGAGCAGTACTTC.

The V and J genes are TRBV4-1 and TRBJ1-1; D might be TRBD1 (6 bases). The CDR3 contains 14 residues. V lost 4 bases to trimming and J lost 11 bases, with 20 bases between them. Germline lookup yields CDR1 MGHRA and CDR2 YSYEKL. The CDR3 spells CASSPLLRQDRAFF. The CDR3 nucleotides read TGCGCCAGCAGCCCGTTATTAAGACAGGATCGCGCTTTCTTT.

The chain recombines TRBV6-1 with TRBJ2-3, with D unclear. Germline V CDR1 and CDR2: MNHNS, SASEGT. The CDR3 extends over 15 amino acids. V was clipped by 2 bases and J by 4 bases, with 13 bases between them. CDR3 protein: CASSELGGHADTQYF. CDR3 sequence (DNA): TGTGCCAGCAGTGAACTTGGCGGTCACGCAGATACGCAGTATTTT.

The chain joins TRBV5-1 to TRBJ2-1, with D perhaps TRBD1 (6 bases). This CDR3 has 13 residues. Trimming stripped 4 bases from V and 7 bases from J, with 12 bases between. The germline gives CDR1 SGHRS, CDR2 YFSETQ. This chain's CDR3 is CASSEYTGNEQFF. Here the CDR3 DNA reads TGCGCCAGCAGCGAATACACAGGGAATGAGCAGTTCTTC.

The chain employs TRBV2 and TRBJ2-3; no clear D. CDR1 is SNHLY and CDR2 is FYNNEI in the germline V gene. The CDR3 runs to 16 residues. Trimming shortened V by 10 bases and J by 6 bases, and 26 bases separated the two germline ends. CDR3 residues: CAIVIQSRRSSDTQYF. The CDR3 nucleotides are TGTGCCATCGTAATACAGAGCAGACGGAGTTCGGATACGCAGTATTTT.